This T cell receptor beta chain was identified in a study of blood T cells in healthy people across ages (dated by TCRdb to the mid-2010s). Regarding the research as a whole: In model experiments, roughly one uniquely barcoded TCR beta cDNA molecule per two T cells was captured by template switching. The donors were divided into four age groups: young (average roughly 15 years), middle-aged (about 40), aged (under 70) and long-lived (82). For two donors (one aged 18 to 29 and one aged 80 or older), the study analyzed two additional independent replicas of 1 million unique cDNA reads from the same blood draw. To avoid experimental bias, donors of different ages were spread randomly across the sequencing lanes. Using deep sequencing normalized with unique cDNA molecular identifiers, the study measured how TCR beta repertoire diversity changes with age. Paper-wide results and their limitations: As age increased, observed TCR beta diversity per million T cells dropped in a roughly linear way, and a significant reduction was already evident by age 40. Estimates of total diversity based on one million sequenced T cells were regarded as lower bounds and as underestimates. The percentage of naive T cells measured by flow cytometry correlated strongly with observed TCR beta diversity. Because profiling used bulk unsorted PBMCs, naive and antigen-experienced compartments could not be compared conclusively. Because the CMV infection status of the donors was unknown, age-related changes in expanded clonotypes may potentially have been confounded. Compared with the aged group, the long-lived group had more naive CD4+ T cells, fewer expanded clones and increased TCR diversity, suggesting age selection.

From the germline V gene, CDR1 is MGHRA and CDR2 is YSYEKL. Cut back by 4 bases and 2 bases, the V and J ends lie 17 bases apart. There are 16 amino acids in the CDR3, from cysteine to phenylalanine inclusive. Only CDR3 DNA remains: 48 bases, in frame from the first base. Concerning this clonotype: What antigen it recognizes has not been identified. Base qualities are not recorded, but no much larger clone differs from it by a single base.

The method was 5' RACE. Instrument used: Illumina HiSeq 2500. A second about 7 to 12 cycle PCR used a sample-barcoded 5' primer and a J-beta primer mix. A template-switch 5' adaptor carrying 12 random nucleotides introduced a unique molecular identifier onto each TCR beta cDNA molecule. Each sample yielded at least 2.5 million CDR3-containing paired-end reads. First-strand cDNA synthesis was performed from all RNA using the Mint cDNA synthesis kit, with priming by a TRBC-specific oligonucleotide. Following uracil-DNA glycosylase treatment, all cDNA underwent a first 18-cycle PCR with the universal primers M1SS and BC2_uni_R. The paper's data handling went like this. Normalization of each sample was performed by random selection of 1 million high-quality reads, each carrying a distinct molecular identifier. Instead of being binned into consensus sequences, reads that shared molecular identifiers were thrown out. MiTCR, set to a Q25 quality threshold and the strictest error-elimination algorithm, was used for CDR3 identification, clonotype clustering and error correction. Lower-bound total TCR beta diversity was estimated with a nonparametric unseen species model using Euler transformation. TCRdb redid the processing of the public reads, applying fastp at Q25 and MiXCR, and retained in-frame beta chains. Identical CDR3 proteins give one entry, which carries the most common genes and DNA. TCRdb's processing, not the authors' own work, is the source of the V and J calls. Across this sample there are over 1,200,000 distinct CDR3 sequences, with approximately 59% seen only once. The ten most abundant clones make up 6.5% to 8.5% of the sample.

Donors were approximately 42 systemically healthy Caucasian individuals from Russia aged about 6 to 100 years. Ten milliliters of peripheral blood were collected from each donor into EDTA-treated Vacutainer tubes. Ficoll-Paque density-gradient centrifugation was used to isolate PBMCs, with at least 7 million obtained per sample. Trizol reagent was used to extract total RNA from the PBMCs, yielding at least 6 micrograms per sample. Naive CD45RAhigh/CD27high T cell percentages were measured by flow cytometry on a PBMC aliquot from every donor. The sequence was collected from a man in his late teens or twenties in good health. The V and J genes are TRBV4-1 and TRBJ2-5; the D gene is unclear. Sequenced: blood. The nucleotide sequence is TGCGCCAGCAGCCCCCTGGGTGGAAGCGAACAAGAGACCCAGTACTTC. This sequence encodes CASSPLGGSEQETQYF.